This entry concerns a single T cell receptor beta chain. These data belong to a study of blood T cells in healthy people across ages. Germline values: CDR1 LGHNA, CDR2 YNFKEQ. This CDR3 is built from 15 residues. The V segment lost 0 bases and the J segment 4 bases; nucleotides outside the gene matches: 3. The use of a sample-barcoded 5' primer and a J-beta primer mix characterized a second PCR of about 7 to 12 cycles. TCRdb re-analysed the 5' RACE reads in MiXCR, keeping a single row per CDR3 protein. The sample lists over 950,000 distinct CDR3 sequences; just over 50% were seen once. The chain combines TRBV4-2 with TRBJ2-7; 10 bases align to TRBD2. The sample consisted of blood. This TCR came from a woman between 55 and 75 years old in good health. This CDR3 is CASSQESSGRYEQYF. DNA of the CDR3: TGTGCCAGCAGCCAAGAGTCTAGCGGGAGATACGAGCAGTACTTC.